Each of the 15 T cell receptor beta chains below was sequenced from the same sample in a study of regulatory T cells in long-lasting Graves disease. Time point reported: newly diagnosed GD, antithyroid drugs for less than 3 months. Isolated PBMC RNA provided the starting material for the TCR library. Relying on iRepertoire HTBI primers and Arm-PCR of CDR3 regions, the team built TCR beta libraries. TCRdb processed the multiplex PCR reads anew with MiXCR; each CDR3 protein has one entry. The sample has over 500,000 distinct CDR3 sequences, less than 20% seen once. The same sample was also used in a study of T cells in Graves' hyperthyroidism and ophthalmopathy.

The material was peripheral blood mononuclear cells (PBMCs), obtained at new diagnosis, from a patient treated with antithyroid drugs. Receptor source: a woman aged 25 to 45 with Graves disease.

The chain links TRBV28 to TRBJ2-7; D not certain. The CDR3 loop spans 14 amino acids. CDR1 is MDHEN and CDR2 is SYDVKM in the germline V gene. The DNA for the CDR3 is TGTGCAGCTACCGGGTCAAAAGGAGCCTACGAGCAGTACTTC. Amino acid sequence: CAATGSKGAYEQYF.

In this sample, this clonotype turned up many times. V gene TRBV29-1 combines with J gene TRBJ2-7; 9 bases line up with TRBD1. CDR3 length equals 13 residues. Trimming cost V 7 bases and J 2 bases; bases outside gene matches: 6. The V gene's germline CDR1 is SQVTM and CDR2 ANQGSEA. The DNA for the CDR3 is TGCAGCGGCGGGACAGGGCCACCCTACGAGCAGTACTTC. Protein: CSGGTGPPYEQYF.

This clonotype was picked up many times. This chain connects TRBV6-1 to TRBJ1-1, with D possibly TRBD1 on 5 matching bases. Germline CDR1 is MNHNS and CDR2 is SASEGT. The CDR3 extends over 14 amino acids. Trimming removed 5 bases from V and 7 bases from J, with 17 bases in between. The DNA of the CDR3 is TGTGCCAGCAGTCCTTGGGGGGTCCAGGGTGAAGCTTTCTTT. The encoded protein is CASSPWGVQGEAFF.

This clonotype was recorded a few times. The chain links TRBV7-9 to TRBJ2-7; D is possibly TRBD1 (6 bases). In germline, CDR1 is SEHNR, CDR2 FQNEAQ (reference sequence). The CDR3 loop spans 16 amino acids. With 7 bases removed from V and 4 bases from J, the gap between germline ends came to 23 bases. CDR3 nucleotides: TGTGCCAGCATCCCCCTCGCGAGGGGGATGGCGTACGAGCAGTACTTC. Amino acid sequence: CASIPLARGMAYEQYF.

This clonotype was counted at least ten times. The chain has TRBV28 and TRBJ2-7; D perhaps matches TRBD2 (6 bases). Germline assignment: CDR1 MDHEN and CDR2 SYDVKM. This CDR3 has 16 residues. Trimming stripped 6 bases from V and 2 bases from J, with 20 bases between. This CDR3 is CASSLPPGSGPYEQYF. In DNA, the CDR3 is TGTGCCAGCAGCCTACCACCGGGTAGCGGCCCCTACGAGCAGTACTTC.

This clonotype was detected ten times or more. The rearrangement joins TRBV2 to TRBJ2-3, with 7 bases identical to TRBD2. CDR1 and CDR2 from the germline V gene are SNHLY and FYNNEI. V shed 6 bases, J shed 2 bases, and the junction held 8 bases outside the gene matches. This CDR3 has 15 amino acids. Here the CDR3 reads CASSEMTSLTDTQYF. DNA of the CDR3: TGTGCCAGCAGCGAAATGACTAGCCTCACAGATACGCAGTATTTT. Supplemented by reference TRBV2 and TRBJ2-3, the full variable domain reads EPEVTQTPSHQVTQMGQEVILRCVPISNHLYFYWYRQILGQKVEFLVSFYNNEISEKSEIFDDQFSVERPDGSNFTLKIRSTKLEDSAMYFCASSEMTSLTDTQYFGPGTRLTVL.

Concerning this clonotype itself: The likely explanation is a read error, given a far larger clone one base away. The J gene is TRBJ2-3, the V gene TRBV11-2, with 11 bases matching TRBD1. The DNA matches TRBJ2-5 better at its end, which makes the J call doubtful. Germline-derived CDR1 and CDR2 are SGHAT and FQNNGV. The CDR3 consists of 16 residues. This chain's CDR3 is CASSRVGTGGLKIQYF. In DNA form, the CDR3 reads TGTGCCAGCAGCCGGGTCGGGACAGGGGGTTTGAAGATCCAGTACTTC.

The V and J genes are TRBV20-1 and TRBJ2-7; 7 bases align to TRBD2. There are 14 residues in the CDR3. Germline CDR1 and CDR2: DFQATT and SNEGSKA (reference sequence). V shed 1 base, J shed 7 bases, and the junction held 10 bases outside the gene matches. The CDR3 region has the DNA TGCAGTGCTAGAGTTTCTAGCGGTCCTATGGAGCAGTACTTC. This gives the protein CSARVSSGPMEQYF.

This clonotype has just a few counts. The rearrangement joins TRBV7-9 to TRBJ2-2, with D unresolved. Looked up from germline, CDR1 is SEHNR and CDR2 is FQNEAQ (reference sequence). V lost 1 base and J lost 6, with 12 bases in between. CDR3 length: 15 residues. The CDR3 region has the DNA TGTGCCAGCAGCTTAGACGGGCGGAGCGCCGGGGAGCTGTTTTTT. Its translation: CASSLDGRSAGELFF. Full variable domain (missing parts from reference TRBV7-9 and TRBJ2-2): DTGVSQNPRHKITKRGQNVTFRCDPISEHNRLYWYRQTLGQGPEFLTYFQNEAQLEKSRLLSDRFSAERPKGSFSTLEIQRTEQGDSAMYLCASSLDGRSAGELFFGEGSRLTVL.

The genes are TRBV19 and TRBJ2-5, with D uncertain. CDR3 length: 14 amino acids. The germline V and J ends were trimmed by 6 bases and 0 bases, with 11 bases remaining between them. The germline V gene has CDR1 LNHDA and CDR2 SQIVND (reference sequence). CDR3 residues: CASRGGPYQETQYF. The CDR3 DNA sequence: TGTGCCAGTAGAGGCGGCCCGTACCAAGAGACCCAGTACTTC.

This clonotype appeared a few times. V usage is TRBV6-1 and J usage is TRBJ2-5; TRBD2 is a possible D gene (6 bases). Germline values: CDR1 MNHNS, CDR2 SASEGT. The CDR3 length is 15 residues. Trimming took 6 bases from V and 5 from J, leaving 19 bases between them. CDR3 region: CASSPMWGGGETQYF. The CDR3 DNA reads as TGTGCCAGCAGCCCGATGTGGGGCGGAGGGGAGACCCAGTACTTC.

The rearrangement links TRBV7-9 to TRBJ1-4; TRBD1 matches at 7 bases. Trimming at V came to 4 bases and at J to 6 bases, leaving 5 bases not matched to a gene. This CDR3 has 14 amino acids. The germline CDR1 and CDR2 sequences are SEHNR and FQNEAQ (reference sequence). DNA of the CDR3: TGTGCCAGCAGCTCCGCCGACAGGGATGAAAAACTGTTTTTT. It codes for CASSSADRDEKLFF.

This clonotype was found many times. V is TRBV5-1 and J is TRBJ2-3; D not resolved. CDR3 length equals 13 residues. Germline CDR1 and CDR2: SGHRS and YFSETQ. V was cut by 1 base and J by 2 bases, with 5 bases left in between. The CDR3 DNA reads TGCGCCAGCAGCTTGACCCCCACAGATACGCAGTATTTT. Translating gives CASSLTPTDTQYF. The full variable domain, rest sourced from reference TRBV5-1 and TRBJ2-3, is KAGVTQTPRYLIKTRGQQVTLSCSPISGHRSVSWYQQTPGQGLQFLFEYFSETQRNKGNFPGRFSGRQFSNSRSEMNVSTLELGDSALYLCASSLTPTDTQYFGPGTRLTVL.

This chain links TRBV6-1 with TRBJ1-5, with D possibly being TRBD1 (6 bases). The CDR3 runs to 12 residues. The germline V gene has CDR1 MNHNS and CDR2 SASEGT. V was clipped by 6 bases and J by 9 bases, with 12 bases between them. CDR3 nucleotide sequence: TGTGCCAGCAGGACAGGAACGCGGCCCCAGCATTTT. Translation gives CASRTGTRPQHF.

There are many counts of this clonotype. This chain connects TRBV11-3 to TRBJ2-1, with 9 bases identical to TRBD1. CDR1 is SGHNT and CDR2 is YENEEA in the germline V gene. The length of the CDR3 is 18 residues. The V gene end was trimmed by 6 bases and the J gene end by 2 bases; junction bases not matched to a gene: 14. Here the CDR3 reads CASSSSRGWTGAYNEQFF. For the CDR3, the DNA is TGTGCCAGCAGTTCAAGCCGCGGGTGGACAGGGGCCTACAATGAGCAGTTCTTC. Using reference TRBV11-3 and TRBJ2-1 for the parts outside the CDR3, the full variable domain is EAGVVQSPRYKIIEKKQPVAFWCNPISGHNTLYWYLQNLGQGPELLIRYENEEAVDDSQLPKDRFSAERLKGVDSTLKIQPAELGDSAVYLCASSSSRGWTGAYNEQFFGPGTRLTVL.